This T cell receptor (beta chain) appears in the sequencing data of a study of blood T cells in healthy people across ages. It was with a sample-barcoded 5' primer and a J-beta primer mix that a second PCR of roughly 6 to 11 cycles was run. Every sample gave at least 3 million paired-end reads containing CDR3. TCRdb re-called the 5' RACE reads with MiXCR, one entry per CDR3 protein. The sample records about 1.1 million distinct CDR3 sequences, under 40% being singletons. As for this clonotype: The target antigen is unknown.

Overall study findings and caveats: Naive T cell percentage showed a strong correlation with TCR beta diversity. The diversity estimates, figures obtained from one million T cells, were considered underestimates.

There were at least 5 micrograms of total RNA extracted from every sample. This CDR3 contains 14 residues. V shed 4 bases and J shed 8 bases, with 17 bases lying between them. Germline V gene data show CDR1 as LGHDT and CDR2 as YNNKEL (reference sequence). This receptor was identified in a man aged 18 to 30 in good health. The chain links TRBV3-1 to TRBJ1-1; the D gene is possibly TRBD1 (5 bases). Source material: blood. The CDR3 region is CASSRLTGTLEAFF. Written as DNA, the CDR3 is TGTGCCAGCAGCCGACTCACTGGGACTCTCGAAGCTTTCTTT.